Below are 26 T cell receptor beta chains sequenced from a single sample in a study of early T cells in non-severe SARS-CoV-2 infection (dated by TCRdb to about 2021). The library was made by 5' RACE. These reads were obtained on a NextSeq 500. TCRdb trimmed public reads at Q25 via fastp, called clones via MiXCR and kept in-frame beta chains. Each CDR3 protein gets just one entry, which takes the most common genes and DNA from the rows behind it. The sample yields approximately 30,000 distinct CDR3 sequences; about 4.2% were counted once. The ten largest account for 9.5% to 13% of the sample. The sample consisted of whole blood. The source of these receptors is an adult who was a healthcare worker with PCR-confirmed SARS-CoV-2 infection or an uninfected control (not recorded which).

This clonotype was seen only a few times. The chain carries TRBV12-3 or TRBV12-4 and TRBJ1-1; 12 bases fit TRBD1. V trimming: 5 bases; J trimming: 1 base; junction bases outside the gene matches: 5. The CDR3 runs to 16 residues. The CDR3 sequence: CASSGDRGLSNTEAFF. CDR3 DNA: TGTGCCAGCAGTGGGGACAGGGGGCTTTCGAACACTGAAGCTTTCTTT.

This clonotype was seen many times. The V and J genes are TRBV19 and TRBJ2-2; TRBD2 is a possible D gene (5 bases). The CDR3 is made up of 16 amino acids. From germline, CDR1 is LNHDA and CDR2 SQIVND (reference sequence). V was cut by 6 bases and J by 1 base, with 15 bases left in between. The CDR3 is CASRSPSGKNTGELFF. Written as DNA, the CDR3 is TGTGCCAGTAGATCCCCGTCGGGAAAGAACACCGGGGAGCTGTTTTTT.

Of note for this clonotype: In this CDR3 the conserved last residue, phenylalanine or tryptophan, is missing, so a read error is likely. The chain combines TRBV30 with TRBJ2-7; the D gene is possibly TRBD2 (5 bases). V was pared by 2 bases and J by 0 bases, with 17 bases between. The CDR3 is 16 residues long. Germline values: CDR1 GTSNPN, CDR2 SVGIG (reference sequence). Here the CDR3 reads CAWSSSMRGNSYEQYL. CDR3 in DNA: TGTGCCTGGAGTTCGTCCATGCGAGGGAACTCCTACGAGCAGTACCTC.

The chain employs TRBV3-1 and TRBJ2-1, with D perhaps TRBD2 (7 bases). This CDR3 is built from 19 residues. Trimming took off 3 bases at V and 6 bases at J, with 27 bases between the two ends. Germline V gene lookup returns CDR1 LGHDT and CDR2 YNNKEL (reference sequence). The CDR3, as DNA: TGTGCCAGCAGCCATAGGTGGGCGCGGGGGCGGAGTAATTCCAATGAGCAGTTCTTC. Its translation is CASSHRWARGRSNSNEQFF.

This clonotype was observed many times. The chain links TRBV11-2 to TRBJ2-5, with TRBD2 matching 10 bases. Trimming at V came to 4 bases and at J to 1 base, leaving 3 bases not matched to a gene. The CDR3 covers 15 residues. Per germline, CDR1 SGHAT and CDR2 FQNNGV. The CDR3 region has the DNA TGTGCCAGCAGCTCTAGCGGGGGCCGCCAAGAGACCCAGTACTTC. This codes for CASSSSGGRQETQYF.

This clonotype was counted ten times or more. V gene TRBV4-1 combines with J gene TRBJ2-1, with 8 nucleotides matching TRBD2. V shed 1 base and J 3 bases; nucleotides not matched to a gene: 8. Germline V CDR1 and CDR2: MGHRA, YSYEKL. CDR3 length equals 17 residues. This chain's CDR3 is CASSQVLAGSNYNEQFF. As DNA, the CDR3 is TGCGCCAGCAGCCAAGTGTTAGCGGGGTCAAACTACAATGAGCAGTTCTTC.

The chain uses TRBV12-3 or TRBV12-4 and TRBJ2-3, with D maybe TRBD2 (6 bases). CDR3 length: 15 residues. V dropped 1 base and J dropped 4 bases, with 12 bases sitting between them. Written as DNA, the CDR3 is TGTGCCAGCAGTTTAGGTTACGGGAGAGCAGATACGCAGTATTTT. Translated: CASSLGYGRADTQYF.

This clonotype was counted a few times. This chain links TRBV28 with TRBJ1-5; 7 bases are a match to TRBD1. Germline assignment: CDR1 MDHEN and CDR2 SYDVKM. Unmatched junction bases numbered 8, after V lost 5 bases and J lost 1 base. This CDR3 has 16 residues. CDR3 coding DNA: TGTGCCAGCAGTACACAGGGGATGCTAAGCAATCAGCCCCAGCATTTT. As protein: CASSTQGMLSNQPQHF. The full variable domain, its missing parts supplied by reference TRBV28 and TRBJ1-5, is DVKVTQSSRYLVKRTGEKVFLECVQDMDHENMFWYRQDPGLGLRLIYFSYDVKMKEKGDIPEGYSVSREKKERFSLILESASTNQTSMYLCASSTQGMLSNQPQHFGDGTRLSIL.

V and J are TRBV30 and TRBJ2-1; perhaps TRBD2 as D (5 bases). CDR1 and CDR2 from the germline V gene are GTSNPN and SVGIG (reference sequence). Trimming left V 6 bases short and J 3 bases short, with 15 bases between. This CDR3 has 14 residues. The CDR3 sequence is CACYTRTHYNEQFF. The DNA for the CDR3 is TGTGCCTGTTATACTAGGACCCACTACAATGAGCAGTTCTTC.

In this sample, this clonotype turned up many times. The chain recombines TRBV28 with TRBJ2-7; D is unclear. The V gene lost 5 bases and the J gene lost 2 bases, with 16 bases spanning the gap. This CDR3 has 15 amino acids. Germline lookup yields CDR1 MDHEN and CDR2 SYDVKM. CDR3 loop: CASSPSTLITYEQYF. The CDR3 bases are TGTGCCAGCAGTCCCTCAACATTGATTACCTACGAGCAGTACTTC.

Many counts were recorded for this clonotype. The chain is built from TRBV24-1 and TRBJ2-2, with D perhaps being TRBD1 or TRBD2 (6 bases each). With 3 bases removed from V and 2 bases from J, the gap between germline ends came to 12 bases. CDR1 KGHDR and CDR2 SFDVKD come from the germline V gene. The CDR3 extends over 16 amino acids. The CDR3 bases are TGTGCCACCAGTGATGTGGGGGGCCCTAACACCGGGGAGCTGTTTTTT. Translating gives CATSDVGGPNTGELFF.

The chain combines TRBV11-2 with TRBJ1-4, with 9 nucleotides matching TRBD1. Looked up from germline, CDR1 is SGHAT and CDR2 is FQNNGV. V lost 4 bases and J lost 6; bases outside the gene matches: 9. CDR3 size: 16 residues. In DNA form, the CDR3 reads TGTGCCAGCAGCTCCTGGCACCGGGACAGGGATGAAAAACTGTTTTTT. The encoded protein is CASSSWHRDRDEKLFF.

This clonotype was detected ten times or more. The V gene is TRBV25-1, the J gene TRBJ1-6; no definite D call. This CDR3 has 13 amino acids. The V and J ends lost 1 base and 8 bases respectively, with 6 bases between them. Germline V lookup: CDR1 MGHDK, CDR2 SYGVNS. The CDR3 DNA reads as TGTGCCAGCAGTGAATTCACGTATTCACCCCTCCACTTT. Translation gives CASSEFTYSPLHF.

In this sample, this clonotype turned up a few times. V is TRBV10-2 and J is TRBJ2-5, with D perhaps assigned TRBD1 or TRBD2 (5 bases each). V was shortened by 6 bases and J by 2 bases, with 13 bases between the two germline ends. The CDR3 spans 14 residues. The germline gives CDR1 WSHSY, CDR2 SAAADI. CDR3 in DNA: TGCGCCAGCAGGAACCGGGACGGACAAGAGACCCAGTACTTC. Amino acid sequence: CASRNRDGQETQYF.

The count of this clonotype is one. V gene TRBV24-1 combines with J gene TRBJ2-3; D gene uncertain. Germline assignment: CDR1 KGHDR and CDR2 SFDVKD. The CDR3 consists of 15 residues. V gave up 5 bases and J gave up 0 bases, with 11 bases separating them. CDR3 coding DNA: TGTGCCACCAGTGCCCCGTGGGATAGCACAGATACGCAGTATTTT. Protein product: CATSAPWDSTDTQYF.

This clonotype was observed at least ten times. This chain links TRBV12-3 or TRBV12-4 with TRBJ2-3; the D gene is possibly TRBD2 (6 bases). V lost 4 bases, J lost 7 bases, and 21 bases lay in between. The CDR3 has 16 residues. CDR3 sequence (DNA): TGTGCCAGCAGTTCTTTTAGCGGACCCGAAGGGTATACGCAGTATTTT. Translating gives CASSSFSGPEGYTQYF.

This clonotype was seen at least ten times. The chain links TRBV28 to TRBJ2-5; 7 bases align to TRBD2. The V and J ends lost 1 base and 7 bases, in that order; junction bases with no gene match: 3. Germline V lookup: CDR1 MDHEN, CDR2 SYDVKM. CDR3 size: 13 residues. The CDR3 bases are TGTGCCAGCAGTTTATCCGAGCGGGGGACCCAGTACTTC. This codes for CASSLSERGTQYF. The full variable domain, rest sourced from reference TRBV28 and TRBJ2-5, is DVKVTQSSRYLVKRTGEKVFLECVQDMDHENMFWYRQDPGLGLRLIYFSYDVKMKEKGDIPEGYSVSREKKERFSLILESASTNQTSMYLCASSLSERGTQYFGPGTRLLVL.

Regarding this clonotype: A much larger clone lies a single base off, so this may be a read error. V and J are TRBV20-1 and TRBJ2-7; D could derive from TRBD1 or TRBD2 (5 bases each). Per germline, CDR1 DFQATT and CDR2 SNEGSKA (reference sequence). The CDR3 has 14 residues. The CDR3 sequence: CSATAPGPSFEQYF. The DNA for the CDR3 is TGCAGTGCCACCGCCCCGGGACCCTCCTTCGAGCAGTACTTC.

This clonotype was recorded many times. The chain uses TRBV27 and TRBJ1-1; D not certain. Germline V gives CDR1 MNHEY, CDR2 SMNVEV (reference sequence). The CDR3 contains 13 residues. Trimming shortened V by 5 bases and J by 2 bases, and 9 bases separated the two germline ends. CDR3 region: CASSPWGNTEAFF. In nucleotides, the CDR3 is TGTGCCAGCAGTCCGTGGGGAAACACTGAAGCTTTCTTT.

There are many counts of this clonotype. The rearrangement uses TRBV9 and TRBJ2-1, with TRBD1 matching over 7 bases. V lost 2 bases and J lost 8; bases outside the gene matches: 13. Germline lookup yields CDR1 SGDLS and CDR2 YYNGEE. This CDR3 has 16 residues. The chain's CDR3 is CASSVQQGSSVDEQFF. In DNA form, the CDR3 reads TGTGCCAGCAGCGTCCAACAGGGGTCCTCGGTCGATGAGCAGTTCTTC.

The V gene is TRBV20-1, the J gene TRBJ1-3; no clear D gene. The CDR3 sequence is 13 residues long. Germline values: CDR1 DFQATT, CDR2 SNEGSKA (reference sequence). V dropped 4 bases and J dropped 0 bases, with 7 bases sitting between them. CDR3 sequence (DNA): TGCAGTGCTATCAGGACCTCTGGAAACACCATATATTTT. It translates to CSAIRTSGNTIYF.

This clonotype was observed many times. V is TRBV30 and J is TRBJ2-1; D not resolved. The CDR3 covers 12 residues. CDR1 GTSNPN and CDR2 SVGIG come from the germline V gene (reference sequence). V dropped 1 base and J dropped 8 bases, with 9 bases sitting between them. For the CDR3, the DNA is TGTGCCTGGAGTGGTCCCCGCCATGAGCAGTTCTTC. As protein: CAWSGPRHEQFF. The full variable domain, its missing parts supplied by reference TRBV30 and TRBJ2-1, is SQTIHQWPATLVQPVGSPLSLECTVEGTSNPNLYWYRQAAGRGLQLLFYSVGIGQISSEVPQNLSASRPQDRQFILSSKKLLLSDSGFYLCAWSGPRHEQFFGPGTRLTVL.

This clonotype appeared many times. The gene calls are TRBV20-1 and TRBJ2-2; possible D gene TRBD1, 6 bases. Germline assignment: CDR1 DFQATT and CDR2 SNEGSKA (reference sequence). Between the trimmed V and J ends, which lost 3 bases and 6 bases, there was a span of 14 bases. The CDR3 extends over 14 amino acids. The CDR3 DNA reads TGCAGTGCTAGGACAGGTTCGGAGCCCGGGGAGCTGTTTTTT. Encoded protein: CSARTGSEPGELFF.

This clonotype rates as medium-sized. The rearrangement links TRBV7-9 to TRBJ1-1, with D unclear. Deletions cut 0 bases from V and 8 bases from J, with 13 bases between. There are 14 residues in the CDR3. Germline V lookup: CDR1 SEHNR, CDR2 FQNEAQ (reference sequence). The CDR3 coding sequence is TGTGCCAGCAGCTTAGCGTCAACCGGGGTAGAAGCTTTCTTT. Residues: CASSLASTGVEAFF.

V gene TRBV28 combines with J gene TRBJ2-3; no clear D. This CDR3 comprises 15 residues. Trimming cost V 5 bases and J 4 bases, with 16 bases left between them. The germline CDR1 and CDR2 sequences are MDHEN and SYDVKM. CDR3 DNA: TGTGCCAGCAGTACACGGTGGCGCGGACCAGATACGCAGTATTTT. Amino acid sequence: CASSTRWRGPDTQYF.

This clonotype was observed a few times. The rearrangement links TRBV11-3 to TRBJ2-2, with D possibly TRBD1 on 5 matching bases. Germline CDR1 reads SGHNT; CDR2 reads YENEEA. Between the trimmed V and J ends, which lost 4 bases and 7 bases, there was a span of 10 bases. The length of the CDR3 is 13 residues. This CDR3 is CASSSQGSGELFF. The CDR3 DNA reads as TGTGCCAGCAGCTCTCAGGGAAGCGGGGAGCTGTTTTTT.